These T cell receptor beta chains were read from a single sample in a study of vaccination and CD4 T cells after COVID-19. No antigen is known for these receptors. TCRdb processed the PCR reads anew with MiXCR; each CDR3 protein has one entry. The sample contains about 19,000 distinct CDR3 sequences, about 38% of which appear only once. Sequencing was done on a sample of cultured CD4+ T cells from blood. Receptor source: a human donor with COVID-19. Each CDR3 is given with its conserved first and last residue. Fields, in order: CDR3 protein, V gene, D gene. D genes are given only for firm matches.

CDR3: CASSSKDGGLRGKLFF; V: TRBV4-1; D: -
CDR3: CASSQGQGRSYEQYF; V: TRBV27; D: TRBD1
CDR3: CAISRTSGDYEQYF; V: TRBV10-3; D: TRBD2
CDR3: CSAGVSGWGLNQPQHF; V: TRBV20-1; D: -
CDR3: CASSLVASGGIGELFF; V: TRBV11-3; D: TRBD2
CDR3: CSALRPGLAGGPQETQYF; V: TRBV20-1; D: TRBD2
CDR3: CASRPGLYGYTF; V: TRBV12-3/TRBV12-4; D: -
CDR3: CASIKSGSGGGPTDTQYF; V: TRBV6-1; D: TRBD2
CDR3: CASSLGGLAGATDTQYF; V: TRBV7-9; D: TRBD2
CDR3: CAISDERGADTQYF; V: TRBV10-3; D: TRBD2
CDR3: CASSVTMDGNSPLHF; V: TRBV9; D: -
CDR3: CATSSTLAGSNTGELFF; V: TRBV24-1; D: TRBD2
CDR3: CASSFFRETNYGYTF; V: TRBV12-3/TRBV12-4; D: -
CDR3: CASSSGTGYYGYTF; V: TRBV19; D: TRBD1
CDR3: CASSAGPWTGELFF; V: TRBV5-5; D: -
CDR3: CASSVASFSGGYTF; V: TRBV12-3/TRBV12-4; D: -
CDR3: CASSHSSGAAYGYTF; V: TRBV6-2/TRBV6-3; D: -
CDR3: CASSLYRDGTIYF; V: TRBV7-2; D: -
CDR3: CASGGRGYGYTF; V: TRBV7-3; D: -
CDR3: CSASRAPAKNIQYF; V: TRBV20-1; D: -
CDR3: CASSLQGLTEAFF; V: TRBV6-1; D: TRBD1
CDR3: CASSMERSSETQYF; V: TRBV19; D: -